Shown below are 4 T cell receptor beta chains from a single sample sequenced in a study of blood T cell repertoires in COVID-19. The repertoire was sequenced with immunoSEQ multiplex PCR; TCRdb's copy has only in-frame clones and lacks some. The table includes around 110,000 clones, 70% to 85% detected once. Sequenced material: peripheral blood. All receptors come from a man between 65 and 80 years old with active or convalescent COVID-19.

The rearrangement uses TRBV7-2 and TRBJ2-7; D ambiguous. Germline V lookup: CDR1 SGHTA, CDR2 FQGNSA. V dropped 1 base and J dropped 6 bases, with 7 bases sitting between them. This CDR3 spans 12 amino acids. The chain's CDR3 is CASSLVLSEQYF. CDR3 bases: TGTGCCAGCAGCTTAGTATTGAGCGAGCAGTACTTC.

V usage is TRBV5-6 and J usage is TRBJ2-7; D not resolved. Germline V gene lookup returns CDR1 SGHDT and CDR2 YYEEEE. V lost 4 bases to trimming and J lost 3 bases, with 8 bases between them. The CDR3 extends over 12 amino acids. The CDR3 is CASSQRDYEQYF. In DNA, the CDR3 is TGTGCCAGCAGCCAGCGAGACTACGAGCAGTACTTC.

The chain combines TRBV10-2 with TRBJ1-2; 7 nucleotides match TRBD1. Losses at the gene ends were 0 bases for V and 2 bases for J; bases not matched to a gene: 3. The CDR3 runs to 15 residues. The germline CDR1 and CDR2 sequences are WSHSY and SAAADI. The CDR3 reads CASSESTGRNYGYTF. CDR3 coding DNA: TGCGCCAGCAGTGAGTCGACAGGGAGGAACTATGGCTACACCTTC.

This chain uses TRBV5-6 with TRBJ2-7; TRBD1 is a possible D gene (5 bases). This CDR3 contains 16 residues. Trimming took 0 bases from V and 0 from J, leaving 13 bases between them. In germline, CDR1 is SGHDT, CDR2 YYEEEE. The CDR3 reads CASSLGPQGSSYEQYF. The CDR3 coding sequence is TGTGCCAGCAGCTTGGGGCCTCAGGGAAGCTCCTACGAGCAGTACTTC.